These 21 T cell receptor beta chains were all obtained from the same sample, sequenced in a study. TCRdb re-analysed the RT-PCR reads in MiXCR, keeping a single row per CDR3 protein. The sample holds about 700,000 distinct CDR3 sequences, 13% to 15% seen once. Input material: memory CD4+ T cells from blood. Source of these receptors: a female donor in good health, serving as a healthy control.

DNA of the CDR3: TGCAGCGTTGGAGCCTACACTGAAGCTTTCTTT. It is translated as CSVGAYTEAFF. The chain has TRBV29-1 and TRBJ1-1, with D unresolved. The CDR3 runs 11 residues. Looked up from germline, CDR1 is SQVTM and CDR2 is ANQGSEA. The V end was cut by 4 bases, the J end by 3 bases, with 6 bases between.

This clonotype was detected many times. The chain carries TRBV29-1 and TRBJ2-7; D is undetermined. Germline-derived CDR1 and CDR2 are SQVTM and ANQGSEA. This CDR3 is 12 amino acids long. V was trimmed by 3 bases and J by 3 bases, leaving 9 bases between them. The CDR3 nucleotides are TGCAGCGTTGAGGTCTGGGGCTACGAGCAGTACTTC. Translating it yields CSVEVWGYEQYF.

The chain carries TRBV7-2 and TRBJ2-3; 10 nucleotides align to TRBD1. Germline V CDR1 and CDR2: SGHTA, FQGNSA. This CDR3 has 15 amino acids. With 5 bases clipped from V and 6 bases from J, the junction kept 8 bases outside the gene matches. The CDR3 bases are TGTGCCAGCAGCCGTTGGACAGGGGGTGATGATACGCAGTATTTT. Translating gives CASSRWTGGDDTQYF.

This clonotype has a handful of counts. The gene calls are TRBV19 and TRBJ1-5; 12 nucleotides line up with TRBD1. Germline V CDR1 and CDR2: LNHDA, SQIVND (reference sequence). The V and J ends lost 3 bases and 3 bases, in that order; junction bases with no gene match: 6. The CDR3 extends over 17 amino acids. CDR3 amino acids: CASSIRGTGGSNQPQHF. The CDR3 nucleotides read TGTGCCAGTAGTATCCGAGGGACAGGGGGCTCCAATCAGCCCCAGCATTTT.

This clonotype was recorded many times. CDR3 DNA: TGTGCCAGCAGCTTGGCGGAGAATCAGCCCCAGCATTTT. It translates to CASSLAENQPQHF. The chain couples TRBV7-3 to TRBJ1-5; the D is unclear. V lost 3 bases and J 4 bases, leaving 7 bases between the germline ends. Germline CDR1 reads SGHTA; CDR2 reads FQGTGA. The CDR3 consists of 13 residues.

This clonotype was picked up many times. The rearrangement links TRBV5-1 to TRBJ2-3, with no clear D. The CDR3 loop spans 14 amino acids. V lost 2 bases and J 2 bases, leaving 9 bases between the germline ends. CDR1 and CDR2 (germline): SGHRS, YFSETQ. The CDR3 here is CASSFGQDTDTQYF. The CDR3 region has the DNA TGCGCCAGCAGCTTTGGGCAGGACACAGATACGCAGTATTTT.

This clonotype was seen a few times. The J gene is TRBJ1-5, the V gene TRBV5-6; possible D gene TRBD1, 6 bases. The V end was cut by 1 base, the J end by 4 bases, with 15 bases between. CDR1 is SGHDT, CDR2 YYEEEE, per germline. The CDR3 extends over 16 amino acids. The DNA for the CDR3 is TGTGCCAGCAGCTTGCAGCAGGGGACACCGAATCAGCCCCAGCATTTT. This translates into CASSLQQGTPNQPQHF.

This rearrangement joins TRBV5-1 to TRBJ2-3; the match to TRBD2 covers 13 bases. Germline CDR1 is SGHRS and CDR2 is YFSETQ. The CDR3 runs to 17 residues. The V and J ends lost 5 bases and 0 bases, in that order; junction bases with no gene match: 6. CDR3 DNA: TGCGCCAGCAGGATTGGGACTAGCGGGACTAGCACAGATACGCAGTATTTT. Protein product: CASRIGTSGTSTDTQYF.

The chain joins TRBV28 to TRBJ1-5; D not resolved. CDR1 MDHEN and CDR2 SYDVKM come from the germline V gene. There are 14 residues in the CDR3. Trimming stripped 1 base from V and 4 bases from J, with 8 bases between. The CDR3 bases are TGTGCCAGCAGTTTATCTCCGGGGAATCAGCCCCAGCATTTT. This sequence encodes CASSLSPGNQPQHF.

A few counts support this clonotype. Here the CDR3 DNA reads TGTGCCAGCAGACCTGGGACATCGAACACCGGGGAGCTGTTTTTT. Residues: CASRPGTSNTGELFF. The rearrangement uses TRBV28 and TRBJ2-2; weak D call: TRBD1 (6 bases). The CDR3 consists of 15 residues. The germline V and J ends were trimmed by 6 bases and 0 bases, with 11 bases remaining between them. Germline V gene lookup returns CDR1 MDHEN and CDR2 SYDVKM.

The chain has TRBV30 and TRBJ1-2, with a tentative D call TRBD1 (6 bases). V dropped 2 bases and J dropped 7 bases, with 17 bases sitting between them. This CDR3 has 14 residues. Germline values: CDR1 GTSNPN, CDR2 SVGIG (reference sequence). This CDR3 reads CAWSNLRGLSGYTF. The CDR3 nucleotides read TGTGCCTGGAGTAATCTTAGGGGGTTGTCTGGCTACACCTTC.

This clonotype has more than one count but fewer than ten. The rearrangement uses TRBV7-3 and TRBJ1-4; D is ambiguous. The CDR3 sequence is 13 residues long. With 5 bases removed from V and 4 bases from J, the gap between germline ends came to 8 bases. Germline loops: CDR1 SGHTA, CDR2 FQGTGA. The CDR3 loop is CASSTAVNEKLFF. CDR3 DNA: TGTGCCAGCAGCACCGCTGTTAATGAAAAACTGTTTTTT.

This clonotype has at least ten counts. The rearrangement joins TRBV9 to TRBJ2-7; 12 bases agree with TRBD1. J gave up 7 bases and V 4 bases, and 12 bases lay outside the gene matches. CDR3 length: 16 amino acids. Germline V gives CDR1 SGDLS, CDR2 YYNGEE. The CDR3, as DNA: TGTGCCAGCAGCTCCCGGGACAGGGGGCTCCGGGGTGAGCAGTACTTC. Translation: CASSSRDRGLRGEQYF. The variable domain in full, completed from reference TRBV9 and TRBJ2-7, reads DSGVTQTPKHLITATGQRVTLRCSPRSGDLSVYWYQQSLDQGLQFLIQYYNGEERAKGNILERFSAQQFPDLHSELNLSSLELGDSALYFCASSSRDRGLRGEQYFGPGTRLTVT.

This clonotype was recorded many times. The V gene is TRBV6-5, the J gene TRBJ1-4; D is ambiguous. This CDR3 comprises 15 residues. V gave up 2 bases and J gave up 10 bases, with 17 bases separating them. The V gene's germline CDR1 is MNHEY and CDR2 SVGAGI. The CDR3 DNA reads as TGTGCCAGCAGTTACGAACGTAATACTCTTGGAAAACTGTTTTTT. Its translation is CASSYERNTLGKLFF.

This chain links TRBV27 with TRBJ2-7; TRBD2 is a possible D gene (7 bases). From germline, CDR1 is MNHEY and CDR2 SMNVEV (reference sequence). Trimming stripped 3 bases from V and 6 bases from J, with 21 bases between. The CDR3 runs to 16 residues. The CDR3 coding sequence is TGTGCCAGCAGTTTGTCCGGGGGGACACATGGGGGCGAGCAGTACTTC. This sequence encodes CASSLSGGTHGGEQYF.

This clonotype was detected only a few times. The chain is built from TRBV27 and TRBJ1-4, with 8 bases aligning to TRBD1. V shed 4 bases, J shed 7 bases, and the junction held 8 bases outside the gene matches. The CDR3 contains 15 residues. Per germline, CDR1 MNHEY and CDR2 SMNVEV (reference sequence). The chain's CDR3 is CASSSPRGPTEKLFF. CDR3 sequence (DNA): TGTGCCAGCAGTTCCCCCAGGGGGCCGACTGAAAAACTGTTTTTT. The variable domain in full, completed from reference TRBV27 and TRBJ1-4, reads EAQVTQNPRYLITVTGKKLTVTCSQNMNHEYMSWYRQDPGLGLRQIYYSMNVEVTDKGDVPEGYKVSRKEKRNFPLILESPSPNQTSLYFCASSSPRGPTEKLFFGSGTQLSVL.

Ten or more counts support this clonotype. The chain employs TRBV29-1 and TRBJ2-3, with D possibly TRBD1 on 7 matching bases. The CDR3 has 14 amino acids. Trimming removed 3 bases from V and 2 bases from J, with 12 bases in between. Germline CDR1 SQVTM, CDR2 ANQGSEA. In DNA form, the CDR3 reads TGCAGCGTTGATGGAGGGGGCAACACAGATACGCAGTATTTT. The encoded protein is CSVDGGGNTDTQYF.

This clonotype appeared a few times. The chain combines TRBV28 with TRBJ2-2; no reliable D call. CDR1 and CDR2 (germline): MDHEN, SYDVKM. The CDR3 covers 12 residues. V gave up 5 bases and J gave up 6 bases, with 7 bases separating them. CDR3 amino acids: CASSAGPGELFF. The CDR3 bases are TGTGCCAGCAGTGCCGGCCCCGGGGAGCTGTTTTTT.

V is TRBV5-1 and J is TRBJ2-5; possible D gene TRBD1, 5 bases. The CDR3 is 15 residues long. Trimming took 6 bases from V and 3 from J, leaving 18 bases between them. Germline CDR1 SGHRS, CDR2 YFSETQ. The CDR3 protein is CASKSGRVGEETQYF. In nucleotides, the CDR3 is TGCGCCAGCAAGTCGGGCAGGGTCGGAGAAGAGACCCAGTACTTC.

This clonotype appeared a few times. The chain combines TRBV7-9 with TRBJ2-7; a possible D gene is TRBD1 (6 bases). There are 14 residues in the CDR3. CDR1 is SEHNR and CDR2 is FQNEAQ in the germline V gene (reference sequence). Trimming shortened V by 8 bases and J by 3 bases, and 17 bases separated the two germline ends. CDR3 in amino acids: CASSPKGDNYEQYF. The CDR3 DNA is TGTGCCAGCTCGCCCAAGGGGGATAACTACGAGCAGTACTTC.

This clonotype was seen a handful of times. This chain uses TRBV12-3 or TRBV12-4 with TRBJ2-5; no firm D call. CDR3 length: 14 residues. V was cut by 1 base and J by 3 bases, with 9 bases left in between. In nucleotides, the CDR3 is TGTGCCAGCAGTTTAGGGCCAACCAAAGAGACCCAGTACTTC. This translates into CASSLGPTKETQYF.